The 20 T cell receptor beta chains listed next were all sequenced from one sample in a study of technical replicates of blood from a few donors. Profiling relied on immunoSEQ multiplex PCR, and the TCRdb table lists in-frame clones only, not all of them. The sample has 95,000 or so clones; approximately 95% are singletons. The sample comprised T cells isolated from PBMCs. All receptors come from a human donor in good health.

This sequence joins TRBV4-3 and TRBJ2-3; the match to TRBD1 covers 7 bases. Germline values: CDR1 LGHNA, CDR2 YSLEER. The CDR3 consists of 15 residues. V lost 1 base, J lost 5 bases, and 6 bases stayed unmatched. The DNA of the CDR3 is TGCGCCAGCAGCCAAGGAGACAGGGCGTTAGATACGCAGTATTTT. Amino acid sequence: CASSQGDRALDTQYF.

The chain is built from TRBV6-6 and TRBJ2-2, with TRBD2 matching 9 bases. CDR3 length: 16 residues. V was clipped by 3 bases and J by 4 bases; unmatched bases: 6. Germline loops: CDR1 MNHNY, CDR2 SVGAGI (reference sequence). CDR3 DNA sequence: TGTGCCAGCAGTTATTTAGCGGGAGAGATCACCGGGGAGCTGTTTTTT. As protein: CASSYLAGEITGELFF.

V gene TRBV7-9 combines with J gene TRBJ2-7, with a possible D match to TRBD1 (6 bases). CDR1 and CDR2 from the germline V gene are SEHNR and FQNEAQ (reference sequence). The V end lost 1 base, the J end lost 3 bases, and 10 bases lay between the germline ends. CDR3 length: 14 amino acids. This chain's CDR3 is CASSLGQGYYEQYF. The CDR3 region has the DNA TGTGCCAGCAGCTTAGGCCAGGGGTACTACGAGCAGTACTTC.

The J gene is TRBJ2-3, the V gene TRBV4-3, with 9 bases matching TRBD1. The CDR3 runs to 16 residues. The germline gives CDR1 LGHNA, CDR2 YSLEER. Trimming at V came to 0 bases and at J to 2 bases, leaving 3 bases not matched to a gene. CDR3 sequence reads: CASSQDGTGITDTQYF. The CDR3 DNA sequence: TGCGCCAGCAGCCAAGATGGGACAGGGATCACAGATACGCAGTATTTT.

This clone was counted once. The J gene is TRBJ2-1, the V gene TRBV7-8; D is uncertain. Germline-derived CDR1 and CDR2 are SGHVS and FQNEAQ. V dropped 6 bases and J dropped 2 bases, with 14 bases sitting between them. This CDR3 is built from 15 residues. The CDR3 spells CASSRPFGPYNEQFF. The CDR3 DNA is TGTGCCAGCAGTCGACCCTTTGGGCCCTACAATGAGCAGTTCTTC.

This chain connects TRBV28 to TRBJ2-3; possible D gene TRBD1, 5 bases. Trimming removed 5 bases at V and 0 bases at J, with 9 bases between. CDR3 length equals 14 residues. The germline V gene encodes CDR1 MDHEN and CDR2 SYDVKM. The CDR3 protein is CASSRQPSTDTQYF. DNA for the CDR3: TGTGCCAGCAGTCGACAGCCTAGCACAGATACGCAGTATTTT.

The CDR3, as DNA: TGTGCCTGGAGAAAGACAGGGAACACTGAAGCTTTCTTT. Protein: CAWRKTGNTEAFF. The chain joins TRBV30 to TRBJ1-1, with a tentative D call TRBD1 (6 bases). V lost 3 bases and J lost 1, with 9 bases in between. CDR1 is GTSNPN, CDR2 SVGIG, per germline (reference sequence). The CDR3 extends over 13 amino acids.

This chain links TRBV19 with TRBJ2-7; weak D call: TRBD2 (7 bases). Germline CDR1 is LNHDA and CDR2 is SQIVND (reference sequence). This CDR3 region has 13 residues. Trimming removed 2 bases at V and 7 bases at J, with 12 bases between. CDR3 amino acids: CASSIRGAEEQYF. CDR3 in DNA: TGTGCCAGTAGTATACGGGGGGCGGAGGAGCAGTACTTC.

The chain uses TRBV6-5 and TRBJ2-1, with 7 bases aligning to TRBD2. This CDR3 is built from 15 residues. CDR1 and CDR2 (germline): MNHEY, SVGAGI. V dropped 8 bases and J dropped 2; count of bases not matched to a gene: 9. CDR3 sequence reads: CASGPPGGAYNEQFF. The CDR3 DNA is TGTGCCAGCGGCCCACCTGGGGGGGCCTACAATGAGCAGTTCTTC.

The chain has TRBV5-1 and TRBJ2-5; 7 bases fit TRBD2. This CDR3 comprises 16 residues. With V trimmed by 3 bases and J by 4 bases, 12 bases remained unmatched. In germline, CDR1 is SGHRS, CDR2 YFSETQ. CDR3 sequence reads: CASSSAGAGVRETQYF. CDR3 in DNA: TGCGCCAGCAGCTCCGCCGGCGCGGGAGTACGAGAGACCCAGTACTTC.

This chain uses TRBV5-1 with TRBJ2-1; 10 bases line up with TRBD1. The trim removed 3 bases at V and 9 bases at J, leaving 6 bases unmatched. Per the germline V gene, CDR1 is SGHRS and CDR2 is YFSETQ. The CDR3 is made up of 14 amino acids. CDR3 amino acids: CASSSGGQGTEQFF. Here the CDR3 DNA reads TGCGCCAGCAGCTCGGGGGGACAGGGGACTGAGCAGTTCTTC.

The genes are TRBV5-1 and TRBJ2-7; 11 nucleotides agree with TRBD2. V shed 0 bases and J 2 bases; nucleotides not matched to a gene: 16. Germline V gene data show CDR1 as SGHRS and CDR2 as YFSETQ. This CDR3 comprises 20 residues. As DNA, the CDR3 is TGCGCCAGCAGCTTGGGAGGGGTTAATAGCGGGAGGGCCGGGGCCTACGAGCAGTACTTC. This translates into CASSLGGVNSGRAGAYEQYF.

The rearrangement uses TRBV10-3 and TRBJ2-7, with D tentatively TRBD2 (6 bases). This CDR3 has 13 amino acids. V was clipped by 8 bases and J by 5 bases, with 16 bases between them. The germline V gene encodes CDR1 ENHRY and CDR2 SYGVKD. DNA of the CDR3: TGTGCCATCGGACGGGACGGCGGGGACGAGCAGTACTTC. Its translation is CAIGRDGGDEQYF.

The rearrangement joins TRBV7-2 to TRBJ2-2; no clear D. The CDR3 runs to 14 residues. Per the germline V gene, CDR1 is SGHTA and CDR2 is FQGNSA. V dropped 2 bases and J dropped 2 bases, with 6 bases sitting between them. In nucleotides, the CDR3 is TGTGCCAGCAGCTTACGACACAACACCGGGGAGCTGTTTTTT. This gives the protein CASSLRHNTGELFF.

The rearrangement joins TRBV19 to TRBJ1-3, with D possibly being TRBD1 (6 bases). V was cut by 6 bases and J by 2 bases, with 8 bases left in between. Germline V gene lookup returns CDR1 LNHDA and CDR2 SQIVND (reference sequence). CDR3 length: 13 residues. The CDR3 nucleotides are TGTGCCAGTAGGAAGGGGGCTGGAAACACCATATATTTT. This sequence encodes CASRKGAGNTIYF.

The chain combines TRBV29-1 with TRBJ1-2; D is undetermined. In germline, CDR1 is SQVTM, CDR2 ANQGSEA. Trimming stripped 6 bases from V and 7 bases from J, with 15 bases between. The CDR3 consists of 12 residues. CDR3 loop: CSVPPEGGGYTF. CDR3 coding DNA: TGCAGCGTCCCCCCAGAGGGAGGTGGCTACACCTTC.

V usage is TRBV27 and J usage is TRBJ2-7; 9 positions match TRBD1. The germline V gene has CDR1 MNHEY and CDR2 SMNVEV (reference sequence). The CDR3 covers 13 residues. With V trimmed by 3 bases and J by 4 bases, 1 base remained unmatched. Here the CDR3 reads CASSFGQGYEQYF. In nucleotides, the CDR3 is TGTGCCAGCAGTTTCGGACAGGGGTACGAGCAGTACTTC.

The chain is built from TRBV28 and TRBJ2-7, with 8 nucleotides matching TRBD2. The V and J ends lost 8 bases and 0 bases, in that order; junction bases with no gene match: 6. This CDR3 comprises 14 residues. The germline V gene encodes CDR1 MDHEN and CDR2 SYDVKM. CDR3 coding DNA: TGTGCCAGCGACCCTAGCGGGTCCTCCTACGAGCAGTACTTC. Translating it yields CASDPSGSSYEQYF.

The chain links TRBV5-1 to TRBJ2-1, with D perhaps TRBD2 (5 bases). Germline CDR1 and CDR2: SGHRS and YFSETQ. The CDR3 has 14 residues. Trimming left V 0 bases short and J 10 bases short, with 14 bases between. The CDR3 sequence is CASSLGTGWWEQFF. The CDR3 region has the DNA TGCGCCAGCAGCTTGGGTACGGGATGGTGGGAGCAGTTCTTC.

As regards this clone: The junction shows a germline mismatch at one end, possibly a read error. The chain combines TRBV7-7 with TRBJ2-7; 9 nucleotides align to TRBD1. The CDR3 extends over 18 amino acids. Germline V gene data show CDR1 as SSHAT and CDR2 as FNYEAQ (reference sequence). The CDR3 spells CASSHKSAPGQGLYEQYF. The DNA of the CDR3 is TGTGCTAGCAGCCACAAATCTGCCCCGGGACAGGGTCTCTACGAGCAGTACTTC.